Following are 2 T cell receptor beta chains from one sample sequenced in a study of T-cell reconstitution after alpha-beta-depleted transplantation in children. The TCRbeta library was prepared with unique molecular identifiers. TCRdb re-derived calls from the PCR reads in MiXCR, one entry per CDR3 protein. The profile shows about 200,000 distinct CDR3 sequences, roughly a sixth of them singletons. Sequencing was performed on PBMCs, mostly from graft donor cells, taken 360 days after TCRalphabeta/CD19-depleted stem cell transplant. Every receptor here comes from a male patient aged 2 to 10 who had a stem cell transplant for acute lymphoblastic leukemia, so the T cells may come from the graft donor.

The genes are TRBV5-5 and TRBJ1-4; TRBD1 matches at 7 bases. V gave up 5 bases and J gave up 8 bases; unmatched junction bases: 9. CDR1 SGHKS and CDR2 YYEKEE come from the germline V gene (reference sequence). This CDR3 spans 14 amino acids. The CDR3 sequence: CASSRDRVREKLFF. The CDR3 nucleotides read TGTGCCAGCAGTCGCGACAGGGTTCGCGAAAAACTGTTTTTT.

This clonotype was counted only a few times. The chain employs TRBV20-1 and TRBJ2-5, with 7 bases fitting TRBD1. The CDR3 has 15 residues. V trimming: 2 bases; J trimming: 1 base; junction bases outside the gene matches: 7. The V gene's germline CDR1 is DFQATT and CDR2 SNEGSKA (reference sequence). The CDR3 loop reads CSARLSDRPQETQYF. The CDR3 nucleotides are TGCAGTGCTAGACTGTCGGACAGGCCCCAAGAGACCCAGTACTTC.